The 9 T cell receptor beta chains in this list originate from one sample, sequenced in a study of blood T cells in healthy people across ages. Primed by a sample-barcoded 5' primer and a J-beta primer mix, a second PCR proceeded for 7 to 11 cycles. Via MiXCR, TCRdb re-called the 5' RACE reads, giving one row per CDR3 protein. In the table there are 700,000 to 950,000 distinct CDR3 sequences, 55% to 70% of which are singletons. Sequenced material: blood. Receptors were obtained from a man aged 25 to 40 in good health.

The table lists this clonotype with a count of one. This chain connects TRBV6-6 to TRBJ1-1, with D unclear. Trimming pared 2 bases from V and 8 bases from J, leaving 9 bases between. Germline CDR1 reads MNHNY; CDR2 reads SVGAGI (reference sequence). CDR3 size: 12 residues. The chain's CDR3 is CASSYLREEAFF. The DNA of the CDR3 is TGTGCCAGCAGTTACCTTAGGGAGGAAGCTTTCTTT.

The V and J genes are TRBV18 and TRBJ2-7, with 9 bases aligning to TRBD2. This CDR3 region has 17 residues. The germline gives CDR1 KGHSH, CDR2 LQKENI. With 1 base clipped from V and 10 bases from J, the junction kept 17 bases outside the gene matches. In nucleotides, the CDR3 is TGTGCCAGCTCACCACGAGGACTAGCGTCCCCGGGGGAGGCCCAGTACTTC. Its protein product is CASSPRGLASPGEAQYF.

The genes are TRBV10-3 and TRBJ2-7, with D possibly being TRBD1 or TRBD2 (6 bases each). The CDR3 is made up of 13 amino acids. Germline loops: CDR1 ENHRY, CDR2 SYGVKD. Trimming stripped 0 bases from V and 9 bases from J, with 12 bases between. CDR3 in amino acids: CAISESRGDGQYF. Here the CDR3 DNA reads TGTGCCATCAGTGAGTCTAGGGGGGACGGGCAGTACTTC.

For the CDR3, the DNA is TGTGCCATCTCATCGGGACAGGGCACAGATACGCAGTATTTT. It encodes CAISSGQGTDTQYF. V usage is TRBV10-3 and J usage is TRBJ2-3; 8 bases line up with TRBD1. CDR3 length equals 14 residues. V lost 8 bases to trimming and J lost 1 base; unmatched junction nucleotides: 5. Germline CDR1 ENHRY, CDR2 SYGVKD.

The chain couples TRBV5-1 to TRBJ2-1, with D possibly TRBD1 on 5 matching bases. From germline, CDR1 is SGHRS and CDR2 YFSETQ. Deletions cut 7 bases from V and 4 bases from J, with 18 bases between. The CDR3 covers 15 residues. In DNA form, the CDR3 reads TGCGCCAGCGGCGAGACAGAAACTACATACAATGAGCAGTTCTTC. Protein: CASGETETTYNEQFF.

This chain connects TRBV4-2 to TRBJ2-7; 10 bases match TRBD1. CDR3 length: 15 amino acids. Germline trimming cut 3 bases from V and 4 bases from J; bases unmatched to any gene: 6. The germline V gene encodes CDR1 LGHNA and CDR2 YNFKEQ. CDR3 DNA: TGTGCCAGCAGCCACCGACAGGGGGCAAGGTACGAGCAGTACTTC. Its protein is CASSHRQGARYEQYF.

The genes are TRBV6-2 or TRBV6-3 and TRBJ2-5, with D maybe TRBD1 (6 bases). Germline V gene lookup returns CDR1 MNHEY and CDR2 SVGEGT. Trimming left V 5 bases short and J 11 bases short, with 24 bases between. The CDR3 runs to 15 residues. CDR3 in amino acids: CASSPWAGARNEQYF. CDR3 in DNA: TGTGCCAGCAGTCCCTGGGCAGGGGCGAGGAATGAGCAGTACTTC.

The V gene is TRBV9, the J gene TRBJ1-2, with 10 positions matching TRBD1. Germline CDR1 is SGDLS and CDR2 is YYNGEE. J lost 8 bases, V lost 4 bases, and 8 bases had no gene match. This CDR3 has 14 amino acids. In nucleotides, the CDR3 is TGTGCCAGCAGCAGGGACAGGGGTGGATGGGGCTACACCTTC. Its translation: CASSRDRGGWGYTF.

This chain joins TRBV14 and TRBJ2-7, with D uncertain. There are 15 residues in the CDR3. CDR1 is SGHDN, CDR2 FVKESK, per germline. The V and J ends lost 4 bases and 6 bases respectively, with 19 bases between them. CDR3 amino acids: CASSRRHSSASEQYF. The CDR3 coding sequence is TGTGCCAGCAGCCGAAGACATTCCTCGGCCTCCGAGCAGTACTTC.